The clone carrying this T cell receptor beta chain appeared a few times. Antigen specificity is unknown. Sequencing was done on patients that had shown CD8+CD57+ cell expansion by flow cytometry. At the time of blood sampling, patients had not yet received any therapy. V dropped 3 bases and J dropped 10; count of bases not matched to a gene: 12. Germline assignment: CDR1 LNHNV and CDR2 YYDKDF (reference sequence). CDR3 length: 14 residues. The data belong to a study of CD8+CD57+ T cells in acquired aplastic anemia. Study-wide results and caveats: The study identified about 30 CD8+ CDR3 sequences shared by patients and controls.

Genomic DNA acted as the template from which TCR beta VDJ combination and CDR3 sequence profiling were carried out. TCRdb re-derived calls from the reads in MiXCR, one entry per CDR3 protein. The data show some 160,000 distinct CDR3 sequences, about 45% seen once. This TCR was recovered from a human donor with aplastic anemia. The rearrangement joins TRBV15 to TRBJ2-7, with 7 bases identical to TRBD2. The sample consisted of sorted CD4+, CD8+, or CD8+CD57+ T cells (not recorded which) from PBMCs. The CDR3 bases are TGTGCCACCAGCAGGGTGCCCGCCGGGGAGGGCCAGTACTTC. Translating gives CATSRVPAGEGQYF.